In its sample, the clone carrying this T cell receptor beta chain was seen many times. This record comes from a study of OX40 agonist ivuxolimab in advanced cancers. The CDR3 is 15 residues long. J was trimmed by 4 bases and V by 6 bases; bases with no gene match: 8. Germline loops: CDR1 LNHDA, CDR2 SQIVND (reference sequence). The study sampled blood at baseline, cycle 4 day 1, and cycle 7 day 1. Clones were read by immunoSEQ multiplex PCR, and TCRdb kept only the in-frame ones, dropping some. The table records 58,000 or so clones, roughly four fifths of them present only once. Sequenced here: CD4+ or CD8+ T cells sorted from blood, sampled in a trial of the OX40 agonist ivuxolimab. The source of this sequence is an adult with an advanced solid tumor such as melanoma, head and neck, liver or kidney cancer. The genes are TRBV19 and TRBJ1-5, with 8 positions matching TRBD1. CDR3 in amino acids: CASRGGQAGNQPQHF. The CDR3 DNA sequence: TGTGCCAGTAGGGGGGGACAGGCGGGAAATCAGCCCCAGCATTTT.